What follows are 16 T cell receptor beta chains derived from one specimen sequenced in a study of CD8+ T cells in alopecia areata. cDNA reverse transcribed from extracted RNA served as the sequencing template. Here immunoSEQ multiplex PCR was the method, and the copy in TCRdb shows in-frame clones only, minus some. The table records about 99,000 clones, around 60% of them present only once. Source material: CD4+ T cells sorted from blood. All receptors come from a human donor in good health.

The V and J genes are TRBV29-1 and TRBJ1-4; no clear D. V lost 4 bases, J lost 5 bases, and 8 bases lay in between. The CDR3 loop spans 12 amino acids. Germline V lookup: CDR1 SQVTM, CDR2 ANQGSEA. The CDR3 coding sequence is TGCAGCGTTGTGAGTTTCAATGAAAAACTGTTTTTT. It translates to CSVVSFNEKLFF.

This clone was counted between two and nine times. The chain links TRBV19 to TRBJ1-1; D perhaps matches TRBD1 (5 bases). This CDR3 is 15 amino acids long. Trimming removed 5 bases at V and 4 bases at J, with 17 bases between. Germline CDR1 is LNHDA and CDR2 is SQIVND (reference sequence). The CDR3, as DNA: TGTGCCAGTAGTCCACGGAAGGACACAGGCACTGAAGCTTTCTTT. Protein product: CASSPRKDTGTEAFF.

The gene calls are TRBV11-1 and TRBJ2-1; 10 bases agree with TRBD1. From germline, CDR1 is SGHAT and CDR2 FQDESV (reference sequence). Trimming removed 4 bases from V and 8 bases from J; junction bases left unmatched: 8. The CDR3 contains 15 residues. The CDR3 coding sequence is TGTGCCAGCAGCTCCCGGGACAGGGGAATTTATGAGCAGTTCTTC. Translation: CASSSRDRGIYEQFF.

This chain connects TRBV29-1 to TRBJ2-1; tentatively, D is TRBD2 (5 bases). Between the trimmed V and J ends, which lost 3 bases and 0 bases, there was a span of 9 bases. CDR1 is SQVTM, CDR2 ANQGSEA, per germline. This CDR3 comprises 14 residues. In nucleotides, the CDR3 is TGCAGCGTTGACGACTATCCCTCCTACAATGAGCAGTTCTTC. This encodes CSVDDYPSYNEQFF.

This clone has a handful of counts. This rearrangement joins TRBV29-1 to TRBJ2-2, with no clear D. This CDR3 has 13 residues. Germline V gene data show CDR1 as SQVTM and CDR2 as ANQGSEA. V lost 6 bases, J lost 3 bases, and 11 bases lay in between. CDR3 amino acids: CSVARQDTGELFF. The DNA of the CDR3 is TGCAGCGTCGCTAGGCAGGACACCGGGGAGCTGTTTTTT.

The rearrangement uses TRBV4-1 and TRBJ2-6, with D unclear. V was trimmed by 0 bases and J by 4 bases, leaving 13 bases between them. The germline V gene encodes CDR1 MGHRA and CDR2 YSYEKL. The CDR3 totals 17 residues. CDR3 residues: CASSQDPPGTGANVLTF. CDR3 DNA: TGCGCCAGCAGCCAAGATCCCCCCGGAACAGGGGCCAACGTCCTGACTTTC.

This clone was recorded only once. The rearrangement joins TRBV7-2 to TRBJ2-7; D gene ambiguous. CDR1 and CDR2 (germline): SGHTA, FQGNSA. With 2 bases removed from V and 2 bases from J, the gap between germline ends came to 7 bases. The CDR3 runs to 13 residues. DNA for the CDR3: TGTGCCAGCAGCTTACAGACCACCTACGAGCAGTACTTC. Amino acid sequence: CASSLQTTYEQYF.

The rearrangement uses TRBV4-2 and TRBJ2-7; 7 bases match TRBD2. The germline CDR1 and CDR2 sequences are LGHNA and YNFKEQ. The CDR3 sequence is 15 residues long. The V and J ends lost 3 bases and 1 base, in that order; junction bases with no gene match: 6. CDR3 protein: CASSQRAGTSYEQYF. The DNA of the CDR3 is TGTGCCAGCAGCCAGAGAGCGGGAACTTCCTACGAGCAGTACTTC.

J is TRBJ2-7 and V is TRBV5-1; 7 bases map to TRBD2. Germline CDR1 is SGHRS and CDR2 is YFSETQ. The CDR3 contains 14 residues. After removal of 4 bases from V and 3 bases from J, the junction contained 7 bases not matched to a gene. The CDR3: CASSPKRDLYEQYF. In nucleotides, the CDR3 is TGCGCCAGCAGCCCCAAGCGGGACCTCTACGAGCAGTACTTC. Complete variable domain (other parts from reference TRBV5-1 and TRBJ2-7): KAGVTQTPRYLIKTRGQQVTLSCSPISGHRSVSWYQQTPGQGLQFLFEYFSETQRNKGNFPGRFSGRQFSNSRSEMNVSTLELGDSALYLCASSPKRDLYEQYFGPGTRLTVT.

The chain combines TRBV9 with TRBJ1-2; a weak D match, TRBD1 (6 bases). CDR1 SGDLS and CDR2 YYNGEE come from the germline V gene. Trimming shortened V by 2 bases and J by 8 bases, and 16 bases separated the two germline ends. This CDR3 has 14 residues. CDR3 nucleotide sequence: TGTGCCAGCAGCGTTGACCCGGGGGCTGGCGGCTACACCTTC. The encoded protein is CASSVDPGAGGYTF.

The V call is TRBV30, the J call TRBJ2-2; D possibly uses TRBD1 or TRBD2 (5 bases each). CDR3 length: 15 amino acids. V was cut by 3 bases and J by 3 bases, with 14 bases left in between. Germline V lookup: CDR1 GTSNPN, CDR2 SVGIG (reference sequence). The CDR3 protein is CAWSRDGFYTGELFF. In DNA, the CDR3 is TGTGCCTGGAGCCGGGACGGCTTTTACACCGGGGAGCTGTTTTTT.

This clone has just one count. V and J are TRBV4-2 and TRBJ2-1; 10 bases fit TRBD2. Unmatched junction bases numbered 5, after V lost 1 base and J lost 8 bases. Germline V CDR1 and CDR2: LGHNA, YNFKEQ. This CDR3 is 15 amino acids long. The CDR3 nucleotides read TGTGCCAGCAGCCAAGTTGAGCTAGCGGGAGATGAGCAGTTCTTC. Its protein is CASSQVELAGDEQFF.

This chain uses TRBV28 with TRBJ2-5; no reliable D call. The germline gives CDR1 MDHEN, CDR2 SYDVKM. The CDR3 totals 11 residues. Trimming pared 6 bases from V and 7 bases from J, leaving 9 bases between. The CDR3 spells CASRTAATQYF. The CDR3, as DNA: TGTGCCAGCAGGACGGCGGCGACCCAGTACTTC.

This clone was counted a few times. The J gene is TRBJ2-7, the V gene TRBV30; TRBD1 might be the D (7 bases). The V gene's germline CDR1 is GTSNPN and CDR2 SVGIG (reference sequence). This CDR3 has 14 amino acids. V lost 3 bases, J lost 3 bases, and 15 bases lay in between. For the CDR3, the DNA is TGTGCCTGGAGCGGAGGGGGCCTGATCTACGAGCAGTACTTC. Its protein is CAWSGGGLIYEQYF.

The V gene is TRBV30, the J gene TRBJ2-7; D possibly corresponds to TRBD2 (5 bases). Trimming took 1 base from V and 7 from J, leaving 26 bases between them. The V gene's germline CDR1 is GTSNPN and CDR2 SVGIG (reference sequence). The CDR3 spans 17 residues. In nucleotides, the CDR3 is TGTGCCTGGAGTGCCCGACGCGATAAAATACTAGAGCGTGAGCAGTACTTC. Amino acid sequence: CAWSARRDKILEREQYF.

The genes are TRBV30 and TRBJ1-2; D perhaps matches TRBD1 (5 bases). This CDR3 spans 11 amino acids. V was clipped by 3 bases and J by 8 bases, with 10 bases between them. Germline V CDR1 and CDR2: GTSNPN, SVGIG (reference sequence). The CDR3 loop is CAWSQGRGYTF. DNA of the CDR3: TGTGCCTGGAGCCAGGGTCGGGGCTACACCTTC.